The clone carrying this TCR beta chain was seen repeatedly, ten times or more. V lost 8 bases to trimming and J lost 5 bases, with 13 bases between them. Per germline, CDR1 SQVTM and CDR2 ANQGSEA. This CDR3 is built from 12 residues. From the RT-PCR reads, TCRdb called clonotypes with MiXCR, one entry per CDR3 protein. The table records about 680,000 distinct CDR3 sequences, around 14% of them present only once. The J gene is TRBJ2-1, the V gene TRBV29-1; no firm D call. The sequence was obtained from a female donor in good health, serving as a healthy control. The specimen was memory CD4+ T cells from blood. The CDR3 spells CSMGRSDNEQFF. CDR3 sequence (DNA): TGCAGCATGGGAAGGAGCGACAATGAGCAGTTCTTC.